The 8 T cell receptor beta chains given below trace back to one sample, sequenced in a study of CD8 T cells in Susac syndrome. When the RNA was reverse transcribed, random hexamers were used with an input of roughly 0.5 to 1 ug. TCRdb reprocessed the immunoSEQ multiplex PCR reads via MiXCR and lists one record per CDR3 protein. The sample comprises about 190,000 distinct CDR3 sequences, more than 90% of which are singletons, and around 0.092% rests with the top ten. Specimen: CD4+ T cells from PBMCs. The source of these receptors is a human donor with Susac syndrome.

V usage is TRBV20-1 and J usage is TRBJ1-4; no reliable D call. Trimming shortened V by 5 bases and J by 8 bases, and 12 bases separated the two germline ends. This CDR3 spans 12 amino acids. Germline V gene sequence: CDR1 DFQATT, CDR2 SNEGSKA (reference sequence). CDR3 DNA sequence: TGCAGTGCTTTTCCTACAGAAGAAAAACTGTTTTTT. It is translated as CSAFPTEEKLFF.

The chain employs TRBV5-1 and TRBJ1-6; TRBD1 aligns across 8 bases. Germline CDR1 is SGHRS and CDR2 is YFSETQ. The CDR3 has 16 residues. Trimming at V came to 1 base and at J to 8 bases, leaving 8 bases not matched to a gene. CDR3 sequence (DNA): TGCGCCAGCAGCTTGAATCTCAGGGGGCAGGATTCACCCCTCCACTTT. It codes for CASSLNLRGQDSPLHF.

The rearrangement links TRBV5-1 to TRBJ2-7; D gene uncertain. V lost 4 bases to trimming and J lost 5 bases, with 10 bases between them. Germline V gene sequence: CDR1 SGHRS, CDR2 YFSETQ. CDR3 length: 12 amino acids. CDR3 sequence (DNA): TGCGCCAGCAGCCAAACCATCCACGAGCAGTACTTC. Protein sequence: CASSQTIHEQYF.

The chain combines TRBV7-2 with TRBJ2-3; D unclear. The ends were cut back, 5 bases at V and 1 base at J, with 7 bases in the middle. The CDR3 covers 13 residues. Germline V gives CDR1 SGHTA, CDR2 FQGNSA. As DNA, the CDR3 is TGTGCCAGCAGCCCAGAGGGCACAGATACGCAGTATTTT. It yields the protein CASSPEGTDTQYF.

The V call is TRBV9, the J call TRBJ1-2; D gene ambiguous. V was pared by 2 bases and J by 9 bases, with 14 bases between. Germline V CDR1 and CDR2: SGDLS, YYNGEE. CDR3 length: 13 amino acids. CDR3 region: CASSVMPGRRYTF. In DNA form, the CDR3 reads TGTGCCAGCAGCGTGATGCCTGGGCGACGCTACACCTTC.

This rearrangement joins TRBV12-3 or TRBV12-4 to TRBJ2-3; TRBD2 aligns across 9 bases. Unmatched junction bases numbered 10, after V lost 6 bases and J lost 9 bases. The CDR3 is 14 residues long. The CDR3 spells CASRAGGPPRTQYF. The CDR3 DNA reads TGTGCCAGCAGAGCGGGGGGCCCCCCACGCACGCAGTATTTT.

This rearrangement joins TRBV5-1 to TRBJ2-7; D remains ambiguous. The CDR3 runs to 15 residues. Germline-derived CDR1 and CDR2 are SGHRS and YFSETQ. V lost 3 bases, J lost 0 bases, and 13 bases lay in between. The CDR3 spells CASSYRLDNSYEQYF. The CDR3 DNA follows: TGCGCCAGCAGCTACCGACTTGACAACTCCTACGAGCAGTACTTC. The full variable domain, rest sourced from reference TRBV5-1 and TRBJ2-7, is KAGVTQTPRYLIKTRGQQVTLSCSPISGHRSVSWYQQTPGQGLQFLFEYFSETQRNKGNFPGRFSGRQFSNSRSEMNVSTLELGDSALYLCASSYRLDNSYEQYFGPGTRLTVT.

This chain connects TRBV4-1 to TRBJ1-5; the D gene is possibly TRBD1 (6 bases). The CDR3 is 15 residues long. The V end lost 0 bases, the J end lost 6 bases, and 12 bases lay between the germline ends. Germline loops: CDR1 MGHRA, CDR2 YSYEKL. In nucleotides, the CDR3 is TGCGCCAGCAGCCAAGATGCAGGGGTCTTTCAGCCCCAGCATTTT. Its translation is CASSQDAGVFQPQHF.